This T cell receptor beta chain was obtained from a study of blood T cell repertoires in COVID-19. As processed by the authors: Amplifying reference gene primers gave estimates of nucleated cell counts. Some clones are missing from TCRdb's copy, which holds only in-frame ones; the method was immunoSEQ multiplex PCR. V, J and clone size reflect that table, while D and trimming were determined from the DNA. This sample has about 120,000 clones, with roughly 90% found just once. The sample holds one count of this clone. This clonotype was obtained from a human donor with acute or convalescent COVID-19. The donor label of this sample is uncertain. Sequencing was performed on peripheral blood.

The CDR3 DNA reads as TGTGCCACCAGCAGAGAAGGGGCCAGGGATAATTCACCCCTCCACTTT. Translation: CATSREGARDNSPLHF. The chain links TRBV15 to TRBJ1-6; TRBD1 is a possible D gene (5 bases). The CDR3 is made up of 16 amino acids. The germline CDR1 and CDR2 sequences are LNHNV and YYDKDF (reference sequence). Trimming shortened V by 0 bases and J by 5 bases, and 11 bases separated the two germline ends. Together with reference TRBV15 and TRBJ1-6, the CDR3 gives the full variable domain: DAMVIQNPRYQVTQFGKPVTLSCSQTLNHNVMYWYQQKSSQAPKLLFHYYDKDFNNEADTPDNFQSRRPNTSFCFLDIRSPGLGDTAMYLCATSREGARDNSPLHFGNGTRLTVT.